The rows below give T cell receptor beta chains drawn from one sample of a study of CD8 T cells in ankylosing spondylitis. TCRdb reprocessed the 5' RACE reads via MiXCR and lists one record per CDR3 protein. Of 130,000 or so distinct CDR3 sequences detected, around 10% appear once; the ten largest clones hold around 4.1%. Sequenced: blood, either unsorted or a sorted T cell fraction (not recorded which). Every receptor here comes from a female donor with ankylosing spondylitis or in good health (not recorded which). Both conserved end residues are part of each CDR3. The order of the fields is V gene, D gene, J gene, clone size, CDR3 protein, CDR3 DNA. The D gene is left open where the match is weak. Some rows mark clone size as missing; the rest say once, few, many or name a class of expanded clone.

>TRBV7-2|TRBD2|TRBJ2-5|many
CASSLVLAGPEETQYF
TGTGCCAGCAGCTTAGTTCTAGCGGGGCCGGAAGAGACCCAGTACTTC
>TRBV6-1|TRBD1|TRBJ2-7|many
CASSRSLTGAYEQYF
TGTGCCAGCAGCCGTTCCTTGACAGGGGCCTACGAGCAGTACTTC
>TRBV28|.|TRBJ1-5|few
CASSPLGPLSYSNQPQHF
TGTGCCAGCAGTCCTCTTGGCCCGCTATCTTATAGCAATCAGCCCCAGCATTTT
>TRBV20-1|TRBD2|TRBJ2-1|many
CSASWAGLGYEQFF
TGCAGTGCTAGTTGGGCGGGACTAGGTTATGAGCAGTTCTTC
>TRBV30|.|TRBJ2-1|many
CAWTLTGTEQFF
TGTGCCTGGACCCTGACCGGGACTGAGCAGTTCTTC
>TRBV27|.|TRBJ2-2|many
CAPIHGLNTGELFF
TGTGCCCCTATACACGGGTTGAACACCGGGGAGCTGTTTTTT
>TRBV7-2|TRBD1|TRBJ2-7|.
CASSLLGTGVDEQYF
TGTGCCAGCAGCTTACTAGGGACAGGGGTGGACGAGCAGTACTTC
>TRBV30|.|TRBJ2-3|many
CAWSVGADTQYF
TGTGCCTGGAGTGTTGGGGCAGATACGCAGTATTTT
>TRBV5-1|.|TRBJ2-1|many
CASSLDSSRYNEQFF
TGCGCCAGCAGCTTGGATTCTAGCCGCTACAATGAGCAGTTCTTC
>TRBV7-9|.|TRBJ1-1|many
CASSLDWGATEAFF
TGTGCCAGCAGCTTAGACTGGGGAGCCACTGAAGCTTTCTTT
>TRBV7-2|TRBD2|TRBJ2-7|many
CASSFSSGLGYEQYF
TGTGCCAGCAGCTTCAGCTCGGGACTAGGCTACGAGCAGTACTTC
>TRBV12-3/TRBV12-4|.|TRBJ1-5|many
CASSLRTPRSDQPQHF
TGTGCCAGCAGTTTAAGGACACCTAGATCCGATCAGCCCCAGCATTTT
>TRBV12-3/TRBV12-4|.|TRBJ1-6|many
CASSLGPASSPLHF
TGTGCCAGCAGTTTAGGACCTGCTAGTTCACCCCTCCACTTT
>TRBV28|.|TRBJ1-5|many
CASSLLIGTVNGEPQHF
TGTGCCAGCAGTTTATTAATCGGGACCGTCAACGGGGAGCCCCAGCATTTT
>TRBV6-5|.|TRBJ1-1|many
CASGPLSTEAFF
TGTGCCAGCGGGCCCCTGAGCACTGAAGCTTTCTTT
>TRBV7-8|TRBD1|TRBJ2-7|many
CASSLPTGGSYEQYF
TGTGCCAGCAGCTTACCGACAGGGGGATCCTACGAGCAGTACTTC
>TRBV28|.|TRBJ1-1|many
CASSFVGEAFF
TGTGCCAGCAGCTTCGTAGGGGAAGCTTTCTTT
>TRBV27|.|TRBJ1-2|many
CASSFTGFNGYTF
TGTGCCAGCAGTTTTACAGGGTTCAATGGCTACACCTTC
>TRBV20-1|TRBD1|TRBJ2-4|many
CSFDRENIQYF
TGCAGTTTCGACAGGGAAAACATTCAGTACTTC
>TRBV7-3|.|TRBJ2-5|many
CASSPLGGETQYF
TGTGCCAGCAGCCCCCTAGGGGGGGAGACCCAGTACTTC
>TRBV12-3/TRBV12-4|.|TRBJ1-3|many
CASSILQNTIYF
TGTGCCAGCAGTATACTCCAAAACACCATATATTTT
>TRBV18|TRBD2|TRBJ2-1|.
CASSQGLAGGRQFF
TGTGCCAGCTCACAGGGACTAGCGGGGGGTCGGCAGTTCTTC
>TRBV24-1|.|TRBJ2-3|many
CATSDSRRDTQYF
TGTGCCACCAGTGACTCGAGGCGAGATACGCAGTATTTT
>TRBV12-3/TRBV12-4|TRBD1|TRBJ2-5|few
CASSRQGTETQYF
TGTGCCAGCAGTAGACAGGGTACAGAGACCCAGTACTTC
>TRBV20-1|.|TRBJ2-5|many
CSAVPVGETQYF
TGCAGTGCCGTCCCCGTAGGGGAGACCCAGTACTTC
>TRBV12-3/TRBV12-4|TRBD1|TRBJ1-6|many
CASLGQGSPLHF
TGTGCCAGCCTTGGACAGGGATCACCCCTCCACTTT
>TRBV20-1|TRBD2|TRBJ2-3|many
CSAERGGMAADTQYF
TGCAGTGCGGAGCGGGGGGGCATGGCAGCAGATACGCAGTATTTT
>TRBV24-1|.|TRBJ2-3|many
CATAFGGSTDTQYF
TGTGCCACCGCTTTCGGGGGTAGCACAGATACGCAGTATTTT
>TRBV20-1|TRBD1|TRBJ2-7|many
CSARDFKDQGVQYF
TGCAGTGCTAGAGATTTTAAAGACCAGGGGGTGCAGTACTTC
>TRBV7-8|TRBD2|TRBJ2-3|many
CASSLERGPFQDTQYF
TGTGCCAGCAGCTTGGAGCGGGGGCCCTTCCAGGATACGCAGTATTTT
>TRBV20-1|TRBD2|TRBJ2-1|many
CSARMAGVYNEQFF
TGCAGTGCTAGAATGGCGGGGGTATACAATGAGCAGTTCTTC
>TRBV6-2/TRBV6-3|.|TRBJ2-1|many
CASSSVLRNSRLYNEQFF
TGTGCCAGCAGCTCTGTACTGAGGAACTCAAGGCTCTACAATGAGCAGTTCTTC
>TRBV5-1|.|TRBJ2-2|once
CASSLGRGLTGELFF
TGCGCGAGCAGCTTAGGACGGGGTTTGACCGGGGAGCTGTTTTTT
>TRBV5-1|TRBD2|TRBJ2-3|.
CASSWTSGRDTQYF
TGCGCCAGCAGCTGGACTAGCGGGAGAGATACGCAGTATTTT
>TRBV25-1|TRBD1|TRBJ2-7|many
CASSESQGARYF
TGTGCCAGCAGTGAGTCACAGGGGGCGAGATACTTC
>TRBV4-2|.|TRBJ2-3|many
CASSQEFGSHTQYF
TGTGCCAGCAGCCAAGAATTTGGCAGCCATACGCAGTATTTT
>TRBV28|.|TRBJ2-5|many
CASSFVLKETQYF
TGTGCCAGCAGTTTTGTGCTCAAAGAGACCCAGTACTTC
>TRBV6-1|.|TRBJ1-1|many
CASSAGVRAEAFF
TGTGCCAGCAGCGCAGGGGTTCGGGCTGAAGCTTTCTTT
>TRBV28|.|TRBJ1-1|many
CASRLGIMNTEAFF
TGTGCCAGCAGACTAGGGATAATGAACACTGAAGCTTTCTTT
>TRBV7-8|TRBD2|TRBJ2-2|.
CASSFRGRAGELFF
TGTGCCAGCAGCTTCCGCGGGAGAGCCGGGGAGCTGTTTTTT
>TRBV10-1|TRBD2|TRBJ2-1|.
CASSESSQRGQTEQFF
TGCGCCAGCAGTGAGTCGAGTCAGCGGGGGCAGACTGAGCAGTTCTTC
>TRBV29-1|.|TRBJ1-1|.
CSVGRGGNTEAFF
TGCAGCGTTGGAAGGGGTGGCAACACTGAAGCTTTCTTT
>TRBV5-1|TRBD1|TRBJ2-3|many
CASSIQGARFTTDTQYF
TGCGCCAGCAGCATACAGGGGGCCCGTTTCACCACAGATACGCAGTATTTT
>TRBV5-1|.|TRBJ2-3|many
CASSFALSTDTQYF
TGCGCCAGCAGCTTTGCGCTAAGCACAGATACGCAGTATTTT
>TRBV27|TRBD2|TRBJ2-1|many
CASSSLAGITYNEQFF
TGTGCCAGCAGTTCACTAGCGGGTATCACCTACAATGAGCAGTTCTTC
>TRBV10-1|.|TRBJ2-1|many
CASSSTRLNEQFF
TGCGCCAGCAGTAGCACTAGACTCAATGAGCAGTTCTTC
>TRBV7-6|TRBD2|TRBJ2-3|.
CASSLEGGRADTQYF
TGTGCCAGCAGCTTAGAAGGCGGGAGGGCAGATACGCAGTATTTT
>TRBV20-1|TRBD1|TRBJ2-7|many
CSVGQLYEQYF
TGCAGTGTGGGACAGCTCTACGAGCAGTACTTC
>TRBV6-1|.|TRBJ1-2|.
CASSEPAGYTF
TGTGCCAGCAGTGAACCGGCGGGCTACACCTTC
>TRBV28|TRBD1|TRBJ2-3|many
CASSGDKGASSDTQYF
TGTGCCAGCAGTGGGGATAAGGGGGCTAGTTCAGATACGCAGTATTTT
>TRBV5-1|.|TRBJ2-4|many
CASRDPGGDIQYF
TGCGCCAGCAGGGATCCAGGGGGGGACATTCAGTACTTC
>TRBV7-8|TRBD1|TRBJ2-7|few
CASSREDRAYEQYF
TGTGCCAGCAGCAGGGAGGACAGGGCCTACGAGCAGTACTTC
>TRBV11-2|.|TRBJ2-7|many
CASSQSLDFSIHEQYF
TGTGCCAGCAGCCAGTCCCTGGACTTTTCTATCCACGAGCAGTACTTC
>TRBV7-9|.|TRBJ2-7|few
CASSLARAGTYEQYF
TGTGCCAGCAGCTTAGCCAGGGCGGGAACCTACGAGCAGTACTTC
>TRBV20-1|.|TRBJ2-3|many
CSAMLTATDTQYF
TGCAGTGCTATGCTGACAGCCACAGATACGCAGTATTTT